These T cell receptor beta chains were read from a single sample in a study of early T cells in non-severe SARS-CoV-2 infection. TCRdb re-derived calls from the 5' RACE reads in MiXCR, one entry per CDR3 protein. The sample has 50,000 or so distinct CDR3 sequences; 14% to 15% are singletons. This specimen consisted of whole blood, obtained at baseline. These receptors were collected from an adult who was a healthcare worker with PCR-confirmed SARS-CoV-2 infection or an uninfected control (not recorded which). Each CDR3 is given with its conserved first and last residue. Size is stated for part of the rows, as once, few or many counts, or as a class when the clone is expanded.

CDR3 protein | clone size | J gene | V gene
CASSPQGRGEQYF | few | TRBJ2-7 | TRBV18
CASSLFREGEQYF | . | TRBJ2-7 | TRBV11-2
CSARLAGAYEQYF | . | TRBJ2-7 | TRBV29-1
CASSLMGERGTGELFF | . | TRBJ2-2 | TRBV7-2
CASSFGLAGVNEQFF | few | TRBJ2-1 | TRBV5-4
CSARKGAGGYEQYF | many | TRBJ2-7 | TRBV20-1
CASSPGGTSGTDTQYF | few | TRBJ2-3 | TRBV3-1
CASSFLTDYGYTF | few | TRBJ1-2 | TRBV5-1
CASSLGPFNTGELFF | few | TRBJ2-2 | TRBV7-2
CASSEFGVGELFF | . | TRBJ2-2 | TRBV25-1
CASSPAGTILSGANVLTF | few | TRBJ2-6 | TRBV7-2
CASSLRHTTDTQYF | many | TRBJ2-3 | TRBV5-8
CASSLTGNNEQFF | few | TRBJ2-1 | TRBV6-6
CASSPTGENSGSVADTQYF | . | TRBJ2-3 | TRBV18
CSARDAQGGEKLFF | few | TRBJ1-4 | TRBV20-1
CSVDALADQETQYF | . | TRBJ2-5 | TRBV29-1
CASSLPTQETQYF | few | TRBJ2-5 | TRBV5-4
CASSNRLDFQETQYF | . | TRBJ2-5 | TRBV10-2
CASSLGGGETQYF | few | TRBJ2-5 | TRBV11-3
CSASRQGHTEAFF | . | TRBJ1-1 | TRBV20-1
CASSLAGHSYEQYF | many | TRBJ2-7 | TRBV28
CSARTGGETQYF | . | TRBJ2-5 | TRBV20-1
CASSLRFTEAFF | many | TRBJ1-1 | TRBV12-3/TRBV12-4
CASTPLGGTDTQYF | many | TRBJ2-3 | TRBV6-6
CAISSGLASTDTQYF | . | TRBJ2-3 | TRBV10-3
CAWSVLRFAGELFF | . | TRBJ2-2 | TRBV30
CASSQDLTGSGTDTQYF | few | TRBJ2-3 | TRBV4-2
CASSQDYAGGSYEQYF | . | TRBJ2-7 | TRBV4-2
CASSLALAKETQYF | . | TRBJ2-5 | TRBV5-1
CASSRTANTGELFF | many | TRBJ2-2 | TRBV12-3/TRBV12-4
CASFAGGLGDTQYF | few | TRBJ2-3 | TRBV5-1
CASSGQGASYNSPLHF | . | TRBJ1-6 | TRBV6-1
CASRPASGTGTETQYF | many | TRBJ2-5 | TRBV6-5
CSATDRGTEAFF | few | TRBJ1-1 | TRBV20-1
CSVRRGGTGELFF | . | TRBJ2-2 | TRBV29-1
CASSLSASYNEQFF | many | TRBJ2-1 | TRBV7-9
CASSSPVGGQYF | . | TRBJ2-7 | TRBV27
CASSQAVGLQETQYF | few | TRBJ2-5 | TRBV4-2
CASSPAWGTEAFF | . | TRBJ1-1 | TRBV18
CASNPAGAYAPLHF | few | TRBJ1-6 | TRBV28
CASSYSKGPGYPHQETQYF | many | TRBJ2-5 | TRBV6-5
CASSLRGFSTEAFF | . | TRBJ1-1 | TRBV5-6
CASSDRDRSTGELFF | . | TRBJ2-2 | TRBV11-2
CASTLLLNTGELFF | few | TRBJ2-2 | TRBV28
CASTPPMRKSSYNEQFF | few | TRBJ2-1 | TRBV7-9
CASSGTSTDNEQFF | . | TRBJ2-1 | TRBV6-6
CAISDRGETQYF | few | TRBJ2-5 | TRBV10-3
CSAPGGGNQPQHF | few | TRBJ1-5 | TRBV20-1
CATSDSTGLAGYTDTQYF | . | TRBJ2-3 | TRBV24-1
CASSLAAVYGYTF | many | TRBJ1-2 | TRBV7-9